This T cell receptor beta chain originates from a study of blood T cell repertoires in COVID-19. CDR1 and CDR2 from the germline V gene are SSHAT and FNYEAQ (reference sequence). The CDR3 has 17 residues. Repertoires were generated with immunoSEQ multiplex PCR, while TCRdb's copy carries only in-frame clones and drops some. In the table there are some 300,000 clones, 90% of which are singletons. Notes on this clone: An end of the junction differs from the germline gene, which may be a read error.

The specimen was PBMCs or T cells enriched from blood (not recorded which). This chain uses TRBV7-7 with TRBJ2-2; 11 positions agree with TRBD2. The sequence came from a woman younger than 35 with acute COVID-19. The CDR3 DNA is TGTGCTAGCAGCTTGTTTAGCGGGAGGGATGGCACCGGGGAGCTGTTTTTT. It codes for CASSLFSGRDGTGELFF.